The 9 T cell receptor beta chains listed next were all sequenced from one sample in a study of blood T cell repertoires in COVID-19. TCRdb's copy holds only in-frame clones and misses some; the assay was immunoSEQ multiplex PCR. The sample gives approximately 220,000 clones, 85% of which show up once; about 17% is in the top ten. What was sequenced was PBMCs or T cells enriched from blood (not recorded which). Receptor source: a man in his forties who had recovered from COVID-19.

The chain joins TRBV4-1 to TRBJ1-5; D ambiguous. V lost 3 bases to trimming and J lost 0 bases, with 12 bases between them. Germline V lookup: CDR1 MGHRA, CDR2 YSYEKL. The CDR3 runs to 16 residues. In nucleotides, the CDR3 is TGCGCCAGCAGCCATGCCCGACTGAATAGCAATCAGCCCCAGCATTTT. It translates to CASSHARLNSNQPQHF.

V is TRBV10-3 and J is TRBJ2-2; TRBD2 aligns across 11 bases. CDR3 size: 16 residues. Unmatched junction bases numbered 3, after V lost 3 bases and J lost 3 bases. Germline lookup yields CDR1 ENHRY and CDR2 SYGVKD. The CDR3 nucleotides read TGTGCCATCAGTGAACTAGCGGGAGATTACACCGGGGAGCTGTTTTTT. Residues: CAISELAGDYTGELFF.

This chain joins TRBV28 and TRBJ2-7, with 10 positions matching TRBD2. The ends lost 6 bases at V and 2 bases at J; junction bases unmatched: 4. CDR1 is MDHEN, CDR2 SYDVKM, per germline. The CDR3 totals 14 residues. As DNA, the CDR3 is TGTGCCAGCAGCAAAAGCGGGAGGGCCTACGAGCAGTACTTC. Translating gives CASSKSGRAYEQYF. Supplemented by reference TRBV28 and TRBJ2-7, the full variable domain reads DVKVTQSSRYLVKRTGEKVFLECVQDMDHENMFWYRQDPGLGLRLIYFSYDVKMKEKGDIPEGYSVSREKKERFSLILESASTNQTSMYLCASSKSGRAYEQYFGPGTRLTVT.

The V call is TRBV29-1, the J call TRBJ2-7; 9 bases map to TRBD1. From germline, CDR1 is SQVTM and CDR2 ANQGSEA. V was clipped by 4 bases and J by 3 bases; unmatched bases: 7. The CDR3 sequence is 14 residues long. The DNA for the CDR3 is TGCAGCGTTGTAGCCTGGGGACAGGGCTACGAGCAGTACTTC. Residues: CSVVAWGQGYEQYF.

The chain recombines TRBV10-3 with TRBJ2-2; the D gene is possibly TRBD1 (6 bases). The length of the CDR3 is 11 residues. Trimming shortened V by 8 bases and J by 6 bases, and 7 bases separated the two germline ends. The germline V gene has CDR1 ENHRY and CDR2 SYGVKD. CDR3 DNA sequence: TGTGCCATCCAGGGGTCCGGGGAGCTGTTTTTT. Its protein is CAIQGSGELFF.

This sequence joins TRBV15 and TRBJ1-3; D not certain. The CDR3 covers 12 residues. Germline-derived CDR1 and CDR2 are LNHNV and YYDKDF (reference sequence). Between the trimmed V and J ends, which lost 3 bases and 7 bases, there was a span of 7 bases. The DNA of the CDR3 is TGTGCCACCAGCAGTTCTTTCAACACCATATATTTT. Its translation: CATSSSFNTIYF.

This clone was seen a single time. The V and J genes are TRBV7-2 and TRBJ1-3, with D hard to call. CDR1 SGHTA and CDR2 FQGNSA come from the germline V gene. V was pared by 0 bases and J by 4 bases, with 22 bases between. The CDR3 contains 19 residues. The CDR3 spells CASSLALVRVRGRGNTIYF. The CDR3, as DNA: TGTGCCAGCAGCTTAGCGCTGGTGAGGGTACGGGGTCGCGGAAACACCATATATTTT.

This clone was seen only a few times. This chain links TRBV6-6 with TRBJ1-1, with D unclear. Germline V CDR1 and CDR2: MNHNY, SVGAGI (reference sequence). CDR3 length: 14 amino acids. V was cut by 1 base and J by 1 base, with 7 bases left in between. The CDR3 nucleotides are TGTGCCAGCAGTTACTGGGCCGGGAACACTGAAGCTTTCTTT. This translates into CASSYWAGNTEAFF.

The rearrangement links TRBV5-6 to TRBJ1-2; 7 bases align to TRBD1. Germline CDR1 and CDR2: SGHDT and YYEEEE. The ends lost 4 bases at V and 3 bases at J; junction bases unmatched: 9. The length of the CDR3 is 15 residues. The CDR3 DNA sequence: TGTGCCAGCAGCCCGACAGGGTCGGTAGACTATGGCTACACCTTC. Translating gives CASSPTGSVDYGYTF.